These 28 T cell receptor beta chains originate from one sample sequenced in a study of T cell responses to AZD1222 COVID-19 vaccine. Measured with immunoSEQ multiplex PCR; TCRdb has only the in-frame clones, and not every one. The sample records 95,000 to 150,000 clones, roughly nine tenths being singletons. This specimen was peripheral blood, taken on day 0 of AZD1222 vaccination. Every receptor here comes from an adult in good health.

This chain links TRBV24-1 with TRBJ1-1, with unresolved D. CDR3 size: 11 residues. Germline lookup yields CDR1 KGHDR and CDR2 SFDVKD. The V gene lost 4 bases and the J gene lost 8 bases, with 7 bases spanning the gap. The CDR3 DNA is TGTGCCACCAGTGAAGCGGGGGAAGCTTTCTTT. Residues: CATSEAGEAFF.

CDR3 sequence reads: CASSRGAGGNNEQFF. The CDR3 DNA is TGTGCCAGCAGCAGGGGAGCGGGGGGGAACAATGAGCAGTTCTTC. The chain recombines TRBV11-2 with TRBJ2-1; TRBD2 matches at 10 bases. The length of the CDR3 is 15 residues. The V gene's germline CDR1 is SGHAT and CDR2 FQNNGV. The J segment lost 5 bases and the V segment lost 5 bases, leaving 6 bases of the junction unmatched.

This clone has just a few counts. V and J are TRBV2 and TRBJ1-5; 7 bases fit TRBD1. V lost 7 bases and J lost 1; bases outside the gene matches: 13. This CDR3 contains 17 residues. The germline CDR1 and CDR2 sequences are SNHLY and FYNNEI. DNA for the CDR3: TGTGCCAGCAAAACCGTAACCGGGACAGTGAGCAATCAGCCCCAGCATTTT. Its protein product is CASKTVTGTVSNQPQHF.

This chain uses TRBV19 with TRBJ1-5; a weak D match, TRBD1 (6 bases). The CDR3 is made up of 16 amino acids. Trimming pared 5 bases from V and 2 bases from J, leaving 16 bases between. Germline-derived CDR1 and CDR2 are LNHDA and SQIVND (reference sequence). CDR3 DNA: TGTGCCAGTAGTGGACTACAGGGTTGGGGCAATCAGCCCCAGCATTTT. It is translated as CASSGLQGWGNQPQHF.

V gene TRBV2 combines with J gene TRBJ1-5; TRBD1 might be the D (5 bases). V lost 4 bases to trimming and J lost 4 bases, with 8 bases between them. This CDR3 contains 13 residues. Germline CDR1 SNHLY, CDR2 FYNNEI. The DNA of the CDR3 is TGTGCCAGCAGTGGACAGCGGAATCAGCCCCAGCATTTT. Encoded protein: CASSGQRNQPQHF.

The chain recombines TRBV7-2 with TRBJ2-7; D is ambiguous. V lost 8 bases to trimming and J lost 5 bases, with 4 bases between them. CDR1 and CDR2 (germline): SGHTA, FQGNSA. CDR3 size: 9 residues. The chain's CDR3 is CASGHEQYF. DNA for the CDR3: TGTGCCAGCGGGCACGAGCAGTACTTC.

This sequence joins TRBV3-1 (or the pseudogene TRBV3-2) and TRBJ2-5, with 10 bases fitting TRBD2. Trimming cost V 6 bases and J 5 bases; bases outside gene matches: 12. Germline V gives CDR1 LGHDT, CDR2 YNNKEL (reference sequence). The CDR3 spans 16 residues. The CDR3 DNA reads as TGTGCCAGCAGTCGTAGTTCAGCGGGAGGGTGGGAGACCCAGTACTTC. It translates to CASSRSSAGGWETQYF.

The chain couples TRBV19 to TRBJ1-5, with 7 positions matching TRBD1. V trimming: 7 bases; J trimming: 0 bases; junction bases outside the gene matches: 12. Germline CDR1 reads LNHDA; CDR2 reads SQIVND (reference sequence). The CDR3 has 17 residues. DNA of the CDR3: TGTGCCAGTACTTACCGGGGGGACAGCTATAGCAATCAGCCCCAGCATTTT. This codes for CASTYRGDSYSNQPQHF.

This chain uses TRBV29-1 with TRBJ1-1, with unresolved D. V was trimmed by 8 bases and J by 0 bases, leaving 13 bases between them. The germline V gene has CDR1 SQVTM and CDR2 ANQGSEA. The length of the CDR3 is 13 residues. The DNA of the CDR3 is TGCAGCACCCGTTTGGGGTTGAACACTGAAGCTTTCTTT. Translating it yields CSTRLGLNTEAFF.

The rearrangement joins TRBV9 to TRBJ1-1; tentatively, D is TRBD1 (5 bases). The CDR3 runs 14 residues. Germline V lookup: CDR1 SGDLS, CDR2 YYNGEE. V was cut by 4 bases and J by 1 base, with 11 bases left in between. CDR3 residues: CASSPWDGNTEAFF. The CDR3 DNA follows: TGTGCCAGCAGCCCTTGGGACGGGAACACTGAAGCTTTCTTT.

The chain employs TRBV29-1 and TRBJ2-3; a possible D gene is TRBD2 (7 bases). Germline values: CDR1 SQVTM, CDR2 ANQGSEA. The CDR3 sequence is 15 residues long. V lost 3 bases, J lost 0 bases, and 13 bases lay in between. CDR3 DNA: TGCAGCGTTGAGGACGGGGGGCTTAGCACAGATACGCAGTATTTT. Residues: CSVEDGGLSTDTQYF.

The chain recombines TRBV19 with TRBJ2-1; TRBD2 matches at 8 bases. Trimming cost V 0 bases and J 6 bases; bases outside gene matches: 7. The CDR3 totals 16 residues. The V gene's germline CDR1 is LNHDA and CDR2 SQIVND (reference sequence). For the CDR3, the DNA is TGTGCCAGTAGTATAGACCCTAGCGGGTCTTCCAATGAGCAGTTCTTC. Translating it yields CASSIDPSGSSNEQFF.

This clone came up once. The V gene is TRBV12-3 or TRBV12-4, the J gene TRBJ1-2; tentative D call: TRBD1 (5 bases). The CDR3 covers 11 residues. The V gene lost 5 bases and the J gene lost 14 bases, with 15 bases spanning the gap. CDR3 region: CASSKDTLLTF. For the CDR3, the DNA is TGTGCCAGCAGTAAGGACACTCTATTGACCTTC.

V usage is TRBV19 and J usage is TRBJ1-1; 8 bases align to TRBD1. CDR1 is LNHDA, CDR2 SQIVND, per germline (reference sequence). The J segment lost 10 bases and the V segment lost 7 bases, leaving 2 bases of the junction unmatched. CDR3 length equals 10 residues. The CDR3 DNA reads as TGTGCCAGTAAAGGGACAGGAGCTTTCTTT. Amino acids: CASKGTGAFF. The complete variable domain, with remaining parts taken from reference TRBV19 and TRBJ1-1, reads DGGITQSPKYLFRKEGQNVTLSCEQNLNHDAMYWYRQDPGQGLRLIYYSQIVNDFQKGDIAEGYSVSREKKESFPLTVTSAQKNPTAFYLCASKGTGAFFGQGTRLTVV.

This chain joins TRBV7-2 and TRBJ2-7; 9 bases map to TRBD1. The CDR3 sequence is 16 residues long. The ends lost 1 base at V and 5 bases at J; junction bases unmatched: 9. Germline loops: CDR1 SGHTA, CDR2 FQGNSA. In nucleotides, the CDR3 is TGTGCCAGCAGCTTAGTTGGGCGGACAGGGGAGAACGAGCAGTACTTC. As protein: CASSLVGRTGENEQYF.

V is TRBV2 and J is TRBJ2-3; 12 positions agree with TRBD2. CDR1 and CDR2 from the germline V gene are SNHLY and FYNNEI. The CDR3 is made up of 17 amino acids. The V and J ends lost 2 bases and 6 bases, in that order; junction bases with no gene match: 9. The CDR3 bases are TGTGCCAGCAGTGAATCCCCTAGCGGGGGGGTCGCGGATACGCAGTATTTT. Translated: CASSESPSGGVADTQYF.

The V gene is TRBV21-1, the J gene TRBJ2-7; whether TRBD1, the table's D call, matches the DNA was not checked. TRBV21-1 is reported as a pseudogene. This CDR3 contains 16 residues. The DNA of the CDR3 is TGTGCCAGCAGCACGTCTCGGGACAGGGGGATCGACGAGCAGTACTTC. Amino acids: CASSTSRDRGIDEQYF.

Only one count was recorded for this clone. The chain combines TRBV5-1 with TRBJ2-3; D not certain. The CDR3 covers 14 residues. The germline V gene encodes CDR1 SGHRS and CDR2 YFSETQ. Trimming stripped 3 bases from V and 2 bases from J, with 10 bases between. CDR3 loop: CASSSGPDTDTQYF. Here the CDR3 DNA reads TGCGCCAGCAGCTCAGGACCCGACACAGATACGCAGTATTTT.

This chain joins TRBV10-3 and TRBJ1-5; D not resolved. Looked up from germline, CDR1 is ENHRY and CDR2 is SYGVKD. V lost 8 bases to trimming and J lost 2 bases, with 10 bases between them. This CDR3 contains 13 residues. The chain's CDR3 is CAIRNIGNQPQHF. DNA for the CDR3: TGTGCCATCCGGAACATCGGCAATCAGCCCCAGCATTTT.

The chain employs TRBV18 and TRBJ2-2, with no clear D. V was clipped by 3 bases and J by 0 bases, with 2 bases between them. The CDR3 is made up of 13 amino acids. CDR1 and CDR2 from the germline V gene are KGHSH and LQKENI. CDR3 amino acids: CASSPSNTGELFF. The CDR3 coding sequence is TGTGCCAGCTCACCTTCGAACACCGGGGAGCTGTTTTTT. Filled out from reference TRBV18 and TRBJ2-2, the complete variable domain reads NAGVMQNPRHLVRRRGQEARLRCSPMKGHSHVYWYRQLPEEGLKFMVYLQKENIIDESGMPKERFSAEFPKEGPSILRIQQVVRGDSAAYFCASSPSNTGELFFGEGSRLTVL.

The chain carries TRBV4-2 and TRBJ1-4; TRBD1 might be the D (5 bases). The CDR3 contains 15 residues. V lost 0 bases and J 2 bases, leaving 7 bases between the germline ends. Germline loops: CDR1 LGHNA, CDR2 YNFKEQ. The CDR3 region has the DNA TGTGCCAGCAGCCAAGACAGGGTGACTAATGAAAAACTGTTTTTT. Its protein product is CASSQDRVTNEKLFF.

The chain employs TRBV5-6 and TRBJ1-1, with TRBD1 identical over 7 bases. The CDR3 runs to 15 residues. Germline CDR1 and CDR2: SGHDT and YYEEEE. Trimming cost V 1 base and J 4 bases; bases outside gene matches: 7. The CDR3 DNA reads TGTGCCAGCAGCTTGAGGCAGGGGGGAAGCACTGAAGCTTTCTTT. It is translated as CASSLRQGGSTEAFF.

The genes are TRBV9 and TRBJ2-5, with D perhaps matching TRBD1 (6 bases). Germline CDR1 is SGDLS and CDR2 is YYNGEE. V lost 0 bases and J lost 5, with 11 bases in between. The CDR3 length is 14 residues. CDR3 bases: TGTGCCAGCAGCGTAGAGACAGGATGGGAGACCCAGTACTTC. This translates into CASSVETGWETQYF.

This chain connects TRBV19 to TRBJ1-1, with D possibly TRBD1 on 5 matching bases. Per germline, CDR1 LNHDA and CDR2 SQIVND (reference sequence). Trimming left V 9 bases short and J 0 bases short, with 11 bases between. The CDR3 length is 13 residues. The CDR3 nucleotides read TGTGCCAGCAGGAGGGGAGTGAACACTGAAGCTTTCTTT. Translating gives CASRRGVNTEAFF.

Only one count was recorded for this clone. The V and J genes are TRBV12-3 or TRBV12-4 and TRBJ1-5; D gene unclear. V lost 3 bases and J lost 2, with 5 bases in between. The CDR3 is 13 amino acids. The CDR3: CASSLQGNQPQHF. For the CDR3, the DNA is TGTGCCAGCAGTTTGCAGGGCAATCAGCCCCAGCATTTT.

The chain couples TRBV28 to TRBJ1-4; the D is unclear. V gave up 5 bases and J gave up 6 bases, with 4 bases separating them. The CDR3 is 11 amino acids. The germline V gene encodes CDR1 MDHEN and CDR2 SYDVKM. CDR3 amino acids: CASSPDEKLFF. CDR3 coding DNA: TGTGCCAGCAGTCCCGATGAAAAACTGTTTTTT. The whole variable domain, remainder taken from reference TRBV28 and TRBJ1-4, is DVKVTQSSRYLVKRTGEKVFLECVQDMDHENMFWYRQDPGLGLRLIYFSYDVKMKEKGDIPEGYSVSREKKERFSLILESASTNQTSMYLCASSPDEKLFFGSGTQLSVL.

The chain uses TRBV20-1 and TRBJ2-3, with TRBD2 matching over 11 bases. The germline V gene has CDR1 DFQATT and CDR2 SNEGSKA (reference sequence). Unmatched junction bases numbered 10, after V lost 3 bases and J lost 8 bases. The CDR3 extends over 15 amino acids. The CDR3 DNA follows: TGCAGTGCTAGTCTAACTAGCGGGGGAGAGGGTACGCAGTATTTT. Residues: CSASLTSGGEGTQYF.

This chain joins TRBV5-1 and TRBJ2-1; D is perhaps TRBD2 (5 bases). The CDR3 runs 11 residues. Germline V gene data show CDR1 as SGHRS and CDR2 as YFSETQ. Deletions cut 1 base from V and 9 bases from J, with 5 bases between. The CDR3 sequence is CASSLSGEQFF. As DNA, the CDR3 is TGCGCCAGCAGCTTGAGCGGTGAGCAGTTCTTC.